The T cell receptor (beta chain) under discussion was sequenced for a study of shared clonotypes between healthy human individuals. Regarding the study as a whole: A small donor pool kept down the genetic and exposure-history diversity that was represented. Memory subsets had estimated richness that was generally smaller than that of naive subsets.

Method: immunoSEQ multiplex PCR; TCRdb's copy keeps in-frame clones and lacks some. Here the sample spans about 2.1 million clones, around 93% being singletons. In the case of this clone: The antigen is undetermined.

Naive CD8 cells comprised CD45RO-negative, CCR7-positively selected cells, excluding terminally differentiated effector memory CD45RA+ cells. Every contributor of samples was a Caucasian grown-up residing in Nashville, Tennessee. Source material: naive CD8+ T cells from PBMCs. The TCR comes from a man between 18 and 29 years old in good health. Some clones in this sample may be carry-over from other donors' samples.

CDR3 residues: CASSLGEGQGNQPQHF. The CDR3 DNA reads TGTGCCAGCAGCTTAGGTGAAGGACAGGGCAATCAGCCCCAGCATTTT. The chain couples TRBV7-9 to TRBJ1-5; 7 bases fit TRBD1. The V and J ends lost 1 base and 2 bases, in that order; junction bases with no gene match: 5. Germline V lookup: CDR1 SEHNR, CDR2 FQNEAQ (reference sequence). CDR3 size: 16 residues. The variable domain in full, with the rest retrieved from reference TRBV7-9 and TRBJ1-5, is DTGVSQNPRHKITKRGQNVTFRCDPISEHNRLYWYRQTLGQGPEFLTYFQNEAQLEKSRLLSDRFSAERPKGSFSTLEIQRTEQGDSAMYLCASSLGEGQGNQPQHFGDGTRLSIL.